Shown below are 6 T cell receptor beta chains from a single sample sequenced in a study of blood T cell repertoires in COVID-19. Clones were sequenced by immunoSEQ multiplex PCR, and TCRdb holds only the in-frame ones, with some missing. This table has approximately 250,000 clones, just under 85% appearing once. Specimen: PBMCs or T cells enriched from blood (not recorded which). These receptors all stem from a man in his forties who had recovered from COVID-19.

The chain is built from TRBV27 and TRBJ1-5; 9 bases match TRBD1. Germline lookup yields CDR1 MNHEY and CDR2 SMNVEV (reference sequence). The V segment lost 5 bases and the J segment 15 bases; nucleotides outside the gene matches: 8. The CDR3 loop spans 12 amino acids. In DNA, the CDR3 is TGTGCCAGCAGTGCCGGACAGGGGCCCTCGCATTTT. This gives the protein CASSAGQGPSHF.

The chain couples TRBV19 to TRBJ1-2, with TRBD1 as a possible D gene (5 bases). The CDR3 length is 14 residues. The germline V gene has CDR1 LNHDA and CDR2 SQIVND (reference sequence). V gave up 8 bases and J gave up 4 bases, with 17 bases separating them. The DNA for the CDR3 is TGTGCCAGTTGGAACCCGGGGGGTATCTATGGCTACACCTTC. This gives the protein CASWNPGGIYGYTF.

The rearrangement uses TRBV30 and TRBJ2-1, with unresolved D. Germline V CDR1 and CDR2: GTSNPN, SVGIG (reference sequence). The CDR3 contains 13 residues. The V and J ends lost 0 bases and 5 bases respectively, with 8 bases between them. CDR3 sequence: CAWSVSLNNEQFF. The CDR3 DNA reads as TGTGCCTGGAGTGTGTCCTTAAACAATGAGCAGTTCTTC.

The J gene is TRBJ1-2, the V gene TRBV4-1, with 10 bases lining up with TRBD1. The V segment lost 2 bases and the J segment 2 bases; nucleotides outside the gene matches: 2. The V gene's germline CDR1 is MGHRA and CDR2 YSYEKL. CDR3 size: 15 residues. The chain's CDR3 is CASSQRQGANYGYTF. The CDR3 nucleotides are TGCGCCAGCAGCCAACGACAGGGGGCGAACTATGGCTACACCTTC.

The CDR3 here is CASSRTGGENTIYF. The CDR3 coding sequence is TGTGCCAGCAGCCGGACAGGGGGCGAAAACACCATATATTTT. The gene calls are TRBV5-6 and TRBJ1-3; 11 bases map to TRBD1. J was trimmed by 6 bases and V by 4 bases; bases with no gene match: 3. The length of the CDR3 is 14 residues. The germline V gene encodes CDR1 SGHDT and CDR2 YYEEEE.

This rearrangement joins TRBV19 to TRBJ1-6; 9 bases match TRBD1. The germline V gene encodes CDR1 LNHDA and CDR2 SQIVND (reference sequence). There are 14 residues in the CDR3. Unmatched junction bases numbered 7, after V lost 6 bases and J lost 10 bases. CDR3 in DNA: TGTGCCAGTAGCCCGGACAGGGGAGGATCACCCCTCCACTTT. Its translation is CASSPDRGGSPLHF.